This TCR beta chain comes out of a study of blood T cell repertoires in COVID-19. Study details: Acute-phase and convalescent COVID-19 samples originated in the United States, Italy and Spain. PBMCs, B-cell-depleted T cells, or T cells were the source of the cDNA or gDNA that made up the material.

Source study methods: Cell counts per sample came from amplifying reference gene primers. Libraries were prepared by immunoSEQ multiplex PCR; TCRdb keeps only in-frame clonotypes and omits some of them. Clone size and V and J calls were adopted from that table, with D and trimming inferred from the DNA. The sample has around 95,000 clones, over 75% seen once; the top ten hold about 6.9%. Trimming at V came to 4 bases and at J to 6 bases, leaving 5 bases not matched to a gene. The CDR3 contains 14 residues. Germline V gene data show CDR1 as MNHNY and CDR2 as SVGAGI (reference sequence). The rearrangement links TRBV6-6 to TRBJ2-7; 11 bases agree with TRBD2. The TCR sequence derives from a man aged 30 to 39 in a cohort sampled during active COVID-19. Sequencing was carried out using peripheral blood. The CDR3 DNA reads as TGTGCCAGCAGTTTCGGGACTAGCGGCCTCGAGCAGTACTTC. Its protein product is CASSFGTSGLEQYF.